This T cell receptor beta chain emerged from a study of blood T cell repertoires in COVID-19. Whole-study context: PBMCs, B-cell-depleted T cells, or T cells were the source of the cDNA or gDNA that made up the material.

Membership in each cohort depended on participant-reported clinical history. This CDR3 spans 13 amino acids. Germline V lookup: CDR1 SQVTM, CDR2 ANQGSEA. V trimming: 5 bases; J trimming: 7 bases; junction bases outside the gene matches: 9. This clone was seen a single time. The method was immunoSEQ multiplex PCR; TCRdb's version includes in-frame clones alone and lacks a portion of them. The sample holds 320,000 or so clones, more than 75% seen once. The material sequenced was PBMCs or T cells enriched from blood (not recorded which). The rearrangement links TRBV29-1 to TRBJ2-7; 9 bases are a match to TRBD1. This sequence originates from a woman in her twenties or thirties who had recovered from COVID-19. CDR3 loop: CSVNPGQGKEQYF. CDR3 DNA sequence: TGCAGCGTTAATCCGGGACAGGGAAAAGAGCAGTACTTC.